This entry concerns a single T cell receptor beta chain. There are 15 residues in the CDR3. Germline CDR1 SGHTA, CDR2 FQGNSA. The V gene end was trimmed by 4 bases and the J gene end by 6 bases; junction bases not matched to a gene: 8. Profiling relied on immunoSEQ multiplex PCR, and the TCRdb table lists in-frame clones only, not all of them. The repertoire has 150,000 or so clones, approximately 80% of them found once; the top ten carry 6%. This sample is drawn from a study of blood T cell repertoires in COVID-19. J is TRBJ1-2 and V is TRBV7-2; 10 positions match TRBD1. This TCR was recovered from a man in his forties or fifties who had recovered from COVID-19. The sequencing input was PBMCs or T cells enriched from blood (not recorded which). This CDR3 reads CASSSRQGALHGYTF. The CDR3 nucleotides are TGTGCCAGCAGCTCCCGACAGGGGGCTCTACATGGCTACACCTTC.